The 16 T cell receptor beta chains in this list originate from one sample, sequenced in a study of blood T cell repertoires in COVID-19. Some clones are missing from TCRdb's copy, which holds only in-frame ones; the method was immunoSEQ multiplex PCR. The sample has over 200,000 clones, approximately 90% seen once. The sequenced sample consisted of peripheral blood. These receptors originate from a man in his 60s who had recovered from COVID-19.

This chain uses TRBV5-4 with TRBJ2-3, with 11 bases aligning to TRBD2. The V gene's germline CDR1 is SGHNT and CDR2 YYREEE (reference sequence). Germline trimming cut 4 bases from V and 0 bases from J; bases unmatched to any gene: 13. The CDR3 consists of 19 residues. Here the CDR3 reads CASSRGRLAGGPSTDTQYF. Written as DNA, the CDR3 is TGTGCCAGCAGCCGCGGGCGCCTAGCGGGGGGCCCTAGCACAGATACGCAGTATTTT. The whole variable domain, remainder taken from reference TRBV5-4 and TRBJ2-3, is ETGVTQSPTHLIKTRGQQVTLRCSSQSGHNTVSWYQQALGQGPQFIFQYYREEENGRGNFPPRFSGLQFPNYSSELNVNALELDDSALYLCASSRGRLAGGPSTDTQYFGPGTRLTVL.

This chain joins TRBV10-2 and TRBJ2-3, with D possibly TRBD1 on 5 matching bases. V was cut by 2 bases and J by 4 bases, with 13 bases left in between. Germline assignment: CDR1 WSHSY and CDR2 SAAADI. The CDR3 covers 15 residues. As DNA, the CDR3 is TGCGCCAGCAGTGAGGAGTGGGGCGGCGCAGATACGCAGTATTTT. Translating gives CASSEEWGGADTQYF.

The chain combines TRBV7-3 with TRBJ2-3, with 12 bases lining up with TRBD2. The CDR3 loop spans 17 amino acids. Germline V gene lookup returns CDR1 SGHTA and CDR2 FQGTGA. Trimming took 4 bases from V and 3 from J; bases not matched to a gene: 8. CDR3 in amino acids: CASSSPASGGATDTQYF. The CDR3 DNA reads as TGTGCCAGCAGCTCCCCAGCTAGCGGGGGGGCAACAGATACGCAGTATTTT.

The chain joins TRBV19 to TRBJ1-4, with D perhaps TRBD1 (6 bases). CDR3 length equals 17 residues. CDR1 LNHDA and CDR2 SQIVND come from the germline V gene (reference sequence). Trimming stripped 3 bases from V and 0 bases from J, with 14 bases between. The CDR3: CASSIHRAVATNEKLFF. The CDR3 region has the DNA TGTGCCAGTAGTATTCACAGGGCGGTGGCAACTAATGAAAAACTGTTTTTT.

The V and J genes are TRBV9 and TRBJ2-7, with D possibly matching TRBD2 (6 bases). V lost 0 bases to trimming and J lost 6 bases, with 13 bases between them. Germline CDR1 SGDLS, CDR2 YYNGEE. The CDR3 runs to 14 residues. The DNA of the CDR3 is TGTGCCAGCAGCGTAGGAGTTGGAGGGATCGAGCAGTACTTC. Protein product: CASSVGVGGIEQYF. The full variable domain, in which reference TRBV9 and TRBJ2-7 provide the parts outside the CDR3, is DSGVTQTPKHLITATGQRVTLRCSPRSGDLSVYWYQQSLDQGLQFLIQYYNGEERAKGNILERFSAQQFPDLHSELNLSSLELGDSALYFCASSVGVGGIEQYFGPGTRLTVT.

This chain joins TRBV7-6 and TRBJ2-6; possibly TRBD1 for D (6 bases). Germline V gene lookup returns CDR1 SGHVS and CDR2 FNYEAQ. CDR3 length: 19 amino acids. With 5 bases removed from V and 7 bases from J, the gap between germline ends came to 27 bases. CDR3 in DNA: TGTGCCAGCAGCCTAGTACCGGGACAAGGGCCCTCCCGAGCCAACGTCCTGACTTTC. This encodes CASSLVPGQGPSRANVLTF.

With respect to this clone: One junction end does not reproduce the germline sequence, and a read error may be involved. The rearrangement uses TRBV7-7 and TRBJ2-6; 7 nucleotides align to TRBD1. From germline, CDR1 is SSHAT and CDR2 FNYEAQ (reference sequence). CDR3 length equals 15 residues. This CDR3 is CASSPRGLGANVLTF. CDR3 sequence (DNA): TGTGCTAGCAGCCCAAGGGGGCTTGGGGCCAACGTCCTGACTTTC.

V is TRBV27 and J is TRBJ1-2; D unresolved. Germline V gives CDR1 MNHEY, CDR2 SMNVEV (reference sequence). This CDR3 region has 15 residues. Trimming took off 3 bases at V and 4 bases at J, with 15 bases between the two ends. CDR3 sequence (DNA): TGTGCCAGCAGTTTGAGGCCCCTTGAGGGCTATGGCTACACCTTC. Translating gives CASSLRPLEGYGYTF.

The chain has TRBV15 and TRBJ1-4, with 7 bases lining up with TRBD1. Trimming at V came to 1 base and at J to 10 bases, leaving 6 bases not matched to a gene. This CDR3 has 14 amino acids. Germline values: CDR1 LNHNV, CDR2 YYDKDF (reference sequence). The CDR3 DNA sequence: TGTGCCACCAGCAGAGCAGGCAGGGGGTTAAAACTGTTTTTT. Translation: CATSRAGRGLKLFF. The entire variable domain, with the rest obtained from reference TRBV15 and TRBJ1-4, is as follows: DAMVIQNPRYQVTQFGKPVTLSCSQTLNHNVMYWYQQKSSQAPKLLFHYYDKDFNNEADTPDNFQSRRPNTSFCFLDIRSPGLGDTAMYLCATSRAGRGLKLFFGSGTQLSVL.

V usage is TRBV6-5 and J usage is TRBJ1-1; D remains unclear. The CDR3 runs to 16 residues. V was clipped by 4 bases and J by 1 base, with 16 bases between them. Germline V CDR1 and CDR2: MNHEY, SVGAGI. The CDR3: CASSSAWGGGNTEAFF. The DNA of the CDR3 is TGTGCCAGCAGTTCGGCCTGGGGAGGAGGGAACACTGAAGCTTTCTTT.

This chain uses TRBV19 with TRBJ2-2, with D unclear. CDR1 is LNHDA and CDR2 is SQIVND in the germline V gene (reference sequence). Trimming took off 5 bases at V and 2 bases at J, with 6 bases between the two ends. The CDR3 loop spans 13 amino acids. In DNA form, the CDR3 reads TGTGCCAGTAGTTCCTCTAACACCGGGGAGCTGTTTTTT. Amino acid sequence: CASSSSNTGELFF.

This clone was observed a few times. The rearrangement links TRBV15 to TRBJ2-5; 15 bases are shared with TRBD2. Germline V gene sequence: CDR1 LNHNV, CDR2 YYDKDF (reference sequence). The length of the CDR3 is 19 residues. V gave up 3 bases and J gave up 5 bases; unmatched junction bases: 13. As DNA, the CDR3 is TGTGCCACCAGCAGTGTAACCGGACTAGCGGGGGGGCCCAGGGAGACCCAGTACTTC. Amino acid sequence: CATSSVTGLAGGPRETQYF.

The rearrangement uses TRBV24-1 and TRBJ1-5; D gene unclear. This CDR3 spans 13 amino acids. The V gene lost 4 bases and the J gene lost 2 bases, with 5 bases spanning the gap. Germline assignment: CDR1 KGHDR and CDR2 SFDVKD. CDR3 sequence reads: CATSEGRNQPQHF. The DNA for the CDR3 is TGTGCCACCAGTGAGGGCCGCAATCAGCCCCAGCATTTT.

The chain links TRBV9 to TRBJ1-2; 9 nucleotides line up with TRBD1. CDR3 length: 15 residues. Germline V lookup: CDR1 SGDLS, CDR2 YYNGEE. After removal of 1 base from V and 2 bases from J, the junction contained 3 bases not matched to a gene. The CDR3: CASSVKDRGNYGYTF. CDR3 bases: TGTGCCAGCAGCGTAAAGGACAGGGGAAACTATGGCTACACCTTC.

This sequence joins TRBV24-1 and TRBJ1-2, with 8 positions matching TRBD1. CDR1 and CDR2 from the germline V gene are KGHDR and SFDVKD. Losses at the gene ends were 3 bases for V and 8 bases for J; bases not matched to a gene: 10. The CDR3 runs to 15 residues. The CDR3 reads CATSDRRTGTYGYTF. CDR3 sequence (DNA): TGTGCCACCAGTGATAGACGGACAGGGACGTACGGCTACACCTTC.

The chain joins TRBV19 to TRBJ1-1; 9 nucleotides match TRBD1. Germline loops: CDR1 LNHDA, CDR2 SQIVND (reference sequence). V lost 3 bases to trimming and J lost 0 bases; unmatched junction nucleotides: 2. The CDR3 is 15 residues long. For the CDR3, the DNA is TGTGCCAGTAGTATGGGGACAGGGATGAACACTGAAGCTTTCTTT. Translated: CASSMGTGMNTEAFF.